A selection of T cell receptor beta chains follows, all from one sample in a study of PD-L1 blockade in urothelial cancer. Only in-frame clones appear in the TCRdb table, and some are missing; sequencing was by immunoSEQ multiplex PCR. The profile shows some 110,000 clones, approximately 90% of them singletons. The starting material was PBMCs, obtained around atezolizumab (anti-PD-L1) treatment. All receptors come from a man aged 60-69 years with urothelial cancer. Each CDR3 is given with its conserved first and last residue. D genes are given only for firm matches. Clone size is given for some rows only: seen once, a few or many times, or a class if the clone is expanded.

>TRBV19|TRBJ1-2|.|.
CASSGSAYYGYTF
TGTGCCAGTAGTGGCAGCGCATACTATGGCTACACCTTC
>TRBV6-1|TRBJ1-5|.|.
CASSRTGNSNQPQHF
TGTGCCAGCAGTCGGACGGGAAATAGCAATCAGCCCCAGCATTTT
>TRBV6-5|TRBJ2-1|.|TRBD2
CASRKSGSSYNEQFF
TGTGCCAGCAGAAAGAGCGGGAGCTCCTACAATGAGCAGTTCTTC
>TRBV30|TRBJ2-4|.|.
CAWRGQGGQYF
TGTGCCTGGAGGGGCCAGGGGGGTCAGTACTTC
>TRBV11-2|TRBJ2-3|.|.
CASSLRREGAQYF
TGTGCCAGCAGCTTACGGCGGGAAGGAGCGCAGTATTTT
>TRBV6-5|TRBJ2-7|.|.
CASSYRAGGSYEQYF
TGTGCCAGCAGTTACCGGGCTGGAGGCTCCTACGAGCAGTACTTC
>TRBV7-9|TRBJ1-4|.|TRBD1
CASSLGQGDEKLFF
TGTGCCAGCAGCTTGGGACAGGGGGATGAAAAACTGTTTTTT
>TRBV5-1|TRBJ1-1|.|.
CASSPSRGNTEAFF
TGCGCCAGCAGCCCCTCCCGGGGGAACACTGAAGCTTTCTTT
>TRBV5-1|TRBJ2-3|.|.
CASSLGMGANTDTQYF
TGCGCCAGCAGCTTGGGGATGGGGGCCAACACAGATACGCAGTATTTT
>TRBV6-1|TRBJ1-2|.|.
CASIKNRDMNYGYTF
TGTGCCAGCATTAAAAACCGGGACATGAACTATGGCTACACCTTC
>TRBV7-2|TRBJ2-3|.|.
CASSPGGDTQYF
TGTGCCAGCAGCCCTGGGGGGGATACGCAGTATTTT
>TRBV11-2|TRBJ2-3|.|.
CASSLFRGAGDTQYF
TGTGCCAGCAGCTTATTCCGGGGGGCCGGAGATACGCAGTATTTT
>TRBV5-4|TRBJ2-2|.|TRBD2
CASSWKAGEGTGELFF
TGTGCCAGCAGCTGGAAGGCGGGGGAGGGGACCGGGGAGCTGTTTTTT
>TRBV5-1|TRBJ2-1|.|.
CASSLDQGEDEQFF
TGCGCCAGCAGCTTGGATCAGGGCGAGGATGAGCAGTTCTTC
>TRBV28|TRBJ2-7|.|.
CASSLGHNEQYF
TGTGCCAGCAGTTTAGGCCACAACGAGCAGTACTTC
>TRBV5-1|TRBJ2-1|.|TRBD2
CASSLGLAGEEQFF
TGCGCCAGCAGCTTGGGACTAGCGGGGGAGGAGCAGTTCTTC
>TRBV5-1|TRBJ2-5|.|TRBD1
CASSSRGQGAGKTQYF
TGCGCCAGCAGCTCAAGGGGACAGGGGGCAGGAAAGACCCAGTACTTC
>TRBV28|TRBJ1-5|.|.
CASKRGRDPFYSNQPQHF
TGTGCCAGCAAGCGGGGGAGGGATCCCTTTTATAGCAATCAGCCCCAGCATTTT
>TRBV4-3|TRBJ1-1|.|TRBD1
CASSQAQGVNTEAFF
TGCGCCAGCAGCCAAGCACAGGGGGTGAACACTGAAGCTTTCTTT
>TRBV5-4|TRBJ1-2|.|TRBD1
CASSRGTGNGYTF
TGTGCCAGCAGCCGGGGGACAGGGAATGGCTACACCTTC
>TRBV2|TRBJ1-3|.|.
CASSPLGHDAGNTIYF
TGTGCCAGCAGTCCCTTGGGGCACGACGCTGGAAACACCATATATTTT
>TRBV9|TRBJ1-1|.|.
CASSVGSDTEAFF
TGTGCCAGCAGCGTAGGGTCGGACACTGAAGCTTTCTTT
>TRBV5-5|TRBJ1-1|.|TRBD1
CASSKHRGRFTEAFF
TGTGCCAGCAGCAAGCACAGGGGGCGATTCACTGAAGCTTTCTTT
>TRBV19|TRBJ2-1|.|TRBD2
CASSPSGGASSYNEQFF
TGTGCCAGTAGTCCTAGCGGGGGGGCCTCGTCCTACAATGAGCAGTTCTTC
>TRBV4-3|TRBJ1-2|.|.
CASSQEVGRPHGYTF
TGCGCCAGCAGCCAAGAAGTCGGGAGGCCCCATGGCTACACCTTC
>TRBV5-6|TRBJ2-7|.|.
CASNRRSSYEQYF
TGTGCCAGCAACCGGCGGAGCTCCTACGAGCAGTACTTC
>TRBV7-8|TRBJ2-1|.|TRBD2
CASSLDGTSGFPSYNEQFF
TGTGCCAGCAGCTTAGATGGGACTAGCGGCTTCCCCTCCTACAATGAGCAGTTCTTC
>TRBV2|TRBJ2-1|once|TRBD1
CASSGRDRGRGSYNEQFF
TGTGCCAGCAGTGGACGGGACAGGGGGCGCGGATCCTACAATGAGCAGTTCTTC
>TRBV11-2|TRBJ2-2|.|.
CASSETRGATGELFF
TGTGCCAGCAGCGAGACGCGCGGGGCAACCGGGGAGCTGTTTTTT
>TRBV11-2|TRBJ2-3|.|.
CASSKTGGFSTDTQYF
TGTGCCAGCAGCAAAACTGGGGGGTTTAGCACAGATACGCAGTATTTT
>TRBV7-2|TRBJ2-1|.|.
CASSMDRHTLMNEQFF
TGTGCCAGCAGCATGGACAGACATACCTTAATGAATGAGCAGTTCTTC
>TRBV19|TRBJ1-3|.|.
CASSLQGMSSGNTIYF
TGTGCCAGTAGCCTACAGGGTATGTCTTCTGGAAACACCATATATTTT
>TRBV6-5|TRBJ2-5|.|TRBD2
CATEAGGYQETQYF
TGTGCCACAGAAGCGGGGGGATACCAAGAGACCCAGTACTTC
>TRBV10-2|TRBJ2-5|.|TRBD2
CASSEPAGGRETQYF
TGCGCCAGCAGTGAACCCGCGGGAGGGAGGGAGACCCAGTACTTC
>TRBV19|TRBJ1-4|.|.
CASSIVAGSNEKLFF
TGTGCCAGTAGTATAGTGGCAGGGTCAAATGAAAAACTGTTTTTT
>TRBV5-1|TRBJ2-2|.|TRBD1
CASSPRTGNTGELFF
TGCGCCAGCAGCCCGAGGACAGGGAACACCGGGGAGCTGTTTTTT
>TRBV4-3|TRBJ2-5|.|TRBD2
CASSQSGGAGETQYF
TGCGCCAGCAGCCAAAGCGGGGGGGCCGGGGAGACCCAGTACTTC
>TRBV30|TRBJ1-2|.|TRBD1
CAWSAVDRAYGYTF
TGTGCCTGGAGTGCCGTGGACAGGGCCTATGGCTACACCTTC